Listed below are T cell receptor beta chains from one sample, sequenced in a study of shared clonotypes between healthy human individuals. Measured with immunoSEQ multiplex PCR; TCRdb has only the in-frame clones, and not every one. The repertoire holds fewer than 2.5 million clones, roughly 93% seen once, with approximately 0.36% in the top ten. The sequenced material came from naive CD4+ T cells from PBMCs. These receptors were collected from a man between 18 and 35 years old in good health. Some clones in this sample may be carry-over from other donors' samples. CDR3s include the opening cysteine and the closing phenylalanine or tryptophan. The order of the fields is J gene, D gene, V gene, clone size, CDR3 DNA, CDR3 protein. D genes are given only for firm matches. Clone size is shown for a subset of rows, as once, few, many or a class of expanded clone.

>TRBJ2-7|NA|TRBV20-1|once
TGCAGTGCTAGTGGCCCGACCGAGCAGTACTTC
CSASGPTEQYF
>TRBJ1-1|TRBD1|TRBV6-6|few
TGTGCCAGCAGTTTGGCAGGGGGCATGTCCGAAGCTTTCTTT
CASSLAGGMSEAFF
>TRBJ2-3|TRBD2|TRBV30|few
TGTGCCTGGGGAATCGGGCTAGCGGGACCCACAGATACGCAGTATTTT
CAWGIGLAGPTDTQYF
>TRBJ2-1|NA|TRBV7-2|NA
TGTGCCAGCAGCTTAGACGCGGGTATCAATGAGCAGTTCTTC
CASSLDAGINEQFF
>TRBJ2-7|NA|TRBV18|NA
TGTGCCAGCTCACCACGCAGGGACGAGCAGTACTTC
CASSPRRDEQYF
>TRBJ1-1|NA|TRBV6-5|NA
TGTGCCAGCAGCCGTTCCAGCAGGGGATGGACTGAAGCTTTCTTT
CASSRSSRGWTEAFF
>TRBJ2-2|TRBD2|TRBV7-2|NA
TGTGCCAGCAGCTTACACGGGAGGGCGACCGGGGAGCTGTTTTTT
CASSLHGRATGELFF
>TRBJ2-3|TRBD2|TRBV28|NA
TGTGCCAGCAGTCCAAGACTAGCGGGATTGGGCACAGATACGCAGTATTTT
CASSPRLAGLGTDTQYF
>TRBJ2-2|NA|TRBV5-1|NA
TGCGCCAGCAGCTATAGTACCCAAAGGATTGGGTTCGCCGGGGAGCTGTTTTTT
CASSYSTQRIGFAGELFF
>TRBJ2-2|TRBD2|TRBV5-1|NA
TGCGCCAGCAGCGCGACTAGCGGGAGCATCGGGGAGCTGTTTTTT
CASSATSGSIGELFF
>TRBJ1-1|NA|TRBV6-5|once
TGTGCCAGCAGCCCCCTAAATTGGAAGGGGGAGGCTTTCTTT
CASSPLNWKGEAFF
>TRBJ2-5|NA|TRBV9|NA
TGTGCCAGCAGCCCAATGCGGGTCGGGGAGACCCAGTACTTC
CASSPMRVGETQYF
>TRBJ1-1|NA|TRBV7-3|NA
TGTGCCAGCAGCTTAACCTCAGGGAACACTGAAGCTTTCTTT
CASSLTSGNTEAFF
>TRBJ1-1|NA|TRBV12-5|few
TGTGCTAGTGGTTTAATAGGGGGCACTGAAGCTTTCTTT
CASGLIGGTEAFF
>TRBJ2-1|TRBD2|TRBV2|NA
TGTGCCAGCAGGCGGGGGAGCGGGAGGGCGGATGAGCAGTTCTTC
CASRRGSGRADEQFF
>TRBJ1-1|TRBD1|TRBV20-1|few
TGCAGTGCTAGGGGGACAGGGGCTTTCTTT
CSARGTGAFF
>TRBJ2-1|TRBD2|TRBV5-1|few
TGCGCCAGCATCCCGGACCCAGCGGGAGTACCCCAGTTCTTC
CASIPDPAGVPQFF
>TRBJ2-7|NA|TRBV18|NA
TGTGCCAGCTCACCAGCAGGGTTACGCGAGCAGTACTTC
CASSPAGLREQYF
>TRBJ2-7|NA|TRBV5-1|NA
TGCGCCAGCAGCTCTGGCGGGACGAGCTCCTACGAGCAGTACTTC
CASSSGGTSSYEQYF
>TRBJ1-2|NA|TRBV27|NA
TGTGCCAGCAGTTTTTTTCCCGGGACATCTAGTTACTACACCTTC
CASSFFPGTSSYYTF
>TRBJ2-5|TRBD2|TRBV7-2|NA
TGTGCCAGCAGCTTACCGGGCGCGGGAGTTGGGGAGACCCAGTACTTC
CASSLPGAGVGETQYF
>TRBJ1-3|NA|TRBV5-1|NA
TGCGCCAGCAGCTTAGGGGGCTCTGGAAACACCATATATTTT
CASSLGGSGNTIYF
>TRBJ2-7|TRBD1|TRBV5-1|NA
TGCGCCACCTCAGCGAGGGGCCGGGAGACAGGGGGCCCTTGGGAGCAGTACTTC
CATSARGRETGGPWEQYF
>TRBJ2-3|NA|TRBV9|NA
TGTGCCAGCAGCGTAGCACCACGGACCGGAACAGATACGCAGTATTTT
CASSVAPRTGTDTQYF
>TRBJ1-4|NA|TRBV5-1|few
TGCGCCAGCAGCTTGGGGAATGAAAAACTGTTTTTT
CASSLGNEKLFF
>TRBJ1-2|TRBD1|TRBV28|NA
TGTGCCAGCAACCCCGGGACAGGGTTTGGCTACACCTTC
CASNPGTGFGYTF
>TRBJ2-5|TRBD2|TRBV5-4|NA
TGTGCCAGCAGCTTGGCCGGGAGCGGGAGGGTCTCTGAGACCCAGTACTTC
CASSLAGSGRVSETQYF
>TRBJ1-4|NA|TRBV9|NA
TGTGCCAGCAGCTCAACTGGACAGATTAATGAAAAACTGTTTTTT
CASSSTGQINEKLFF
>TRBJ2-6|NA|TRBV5-1|NA
TGCGCCAGCAGCTTGGAAGCGGTGTCCGGGGCCAACGTCCTGACTTTC
CASSLEAVSGANVLTF
>TRBJ2-5|TRBD2|TRBV2|NA
TGTGCCAGCAGCCGAACTAGCGGGAGGGCGGAGACCCAGTACTTC
CASSRTSGRAETQYF
>TRBJ2-2|TRBD2|TRBV10-2|NA
TGCGCCAGCAGGCCCTCTAGCGGGAGGACCGGGGAGCTGTTTTTT
CASRPSSGRTGELFF
>TRBJ2-7|NA|TRBV13|once
TGTGCCAGCAGCATCGGACTTTCCTACGAGCAGTACTTC
CASSIGLSYEQYF
>TRBJ2-7|NA|TRBV5-6|NA
TGTGCCAGCAGCTTAAGGAGATACGAGCAGTACTTC
CASSLRRYEQYF
>TRBJ1-3|NA|TRBV5-1|NA
TGCGCCAGCAGCTTGGTGGGGGCTGGCTCTGGAAACACCATATATTTT
CASSLVGAGSGNTIYF
>TRBJ2-1|TRBD1|TRBV9|NA
TGTGCCAGCAGCACTCGAGGGGACAGGGCTAATGAGCAGTTCTTC
CASSTRGDRANEQFF
>TRBJ2-7|NA|TRBV9|NA
TGTGCCAGCAGCGTACTTCCGGCTGGAGAGCAGTACTTC
CASSVLPAGEQYF
>TRBJ2-5|TRBD1|TRBV28|NA
TGTGCCAGCAGTCCTCATCCCGGGACAGGGGGGCGAGAGACCCAGTACTTC
CASSPHPGTGGRETQYF
>TRBJ2-2|TRBD1|TRBV6-1|NA
TGTGCCAGTCCGACCGGGACAGGGAAAACCGGGGAGCTGTTTTTT
CASPTGTGKTGELFF
>TRBJ2-7|NA|TRBV13|NA
TGTGCCAGCAGCTTGTGGGCGGGTTTGAGCTACGAGCAGTACTTC
CASSLWAGLSYEQYF
>TRBJ2-1|TRBD2|TRBV5-1|NA
TGCGCCAGCACCAGAGGACTAGCGGGATACAATGAGCAGTTCTTC
CASTRGLAGYNEQFF
>TRBJ2-6|TRBD1|TRBV13|NA
TGTGCCAGCAGCTTACGGGACAGGGCTGGGGCCAACGTCCTGACTTTC
CASSLRDRAGANVLTF
>TRBJ2-1|TRBD2|TRBV4-1|NA
TGCGCCAGCAGCCAAGATCCAAGCGGGAGGGCCGTTAATGAGCAGTTCTTC
CASSQDPSGRAVNEQFF
>TRBJ1-3|NA|TRBV28|few
TGTGCCAGCAGTTTGCCTGATGGAAACACCATATATTTT
CASSLPDGNTIYF
>TRBJ1-1|TRBD1|TRBV4-1|NA
TGCGCCAGCAGCGGCGCAGGCCTTTGGACAGGGGGGGTAGGTGAAGCTTTCTTT
CASSGAGLWTGGVGEAFF